A selection of T cell receptor beta chains follows, all from one sample in a study of blood T cell repertoires in COVID-19. TCRdb's copy holds only in-frame clones and misses some; the assay was immunoSEQ multiplex PCR. The sample contains about 120,000 clones, around 89% of which appear only once. The sequenced material came from peripheral blood. Receptors were obtained from a man over 45 with acute or convalescent COVID-19. Both conserved end residues are part of each CDR3. A D gene is named only where the DNA matches it firmly. The size entry is marked missing in some rows and otherwise reads once, few, many or a size class.

j_call	v_call	clone_size	cdr3_length	d_call	cdr3_aa	cdr3_nt
TRBJ1-2	TRBV2	.	12	.	CASNPGAYGYTF	TGTGCCAGCAACCCAGGGGCCTATGGCTACACCTTC
TRBJ1-1	TRBV10-3	.	12	.	CAISESGGLAFF	TGTGCCATCAGTGAGTCAGGGGGTTTAGCTTTCTTT
TRBJ2-1	TRBV7-2	once	15	TRBD1	CASTLQGTLPNEQFF	TGTGCCAGCACCTTACAGGGGACCCTACCCAATGAGCAGTTCTTC
TRBJ1-5	TRBV2	.	14	.	CASTGRRLNQPQHF	TGTGCCAGCACCGGAAGGCGGCTAAATCAGCCCCAGCATTTT
TRBJ2-2	TRBV11-2	once	15	.	CASSSGLMNTGELFF	TGTGCCAGCAGCTCGGGACTTATGAACACCGGGGAGCTGTTTTTT
TRBJ1-2	TRBV28	.	16	.	CASSFAQGRNVYGYTF	TGTGCCAGCAGTTTTGCACAGGGTAGAAATGTTTATGGCTACACCTTC
TRBJ1-2	TRBV3-1/TRBV3-2	.	15	TRBD1	CASSRQGNFDYGYTF	TGTGCCAGCAGCCGACAGGGGAATTTTGACTATGGCTACACCTTC
TRBJ1-1	TRBV19	.	13	TRBD1	CASSEIRQGEAFF	TGTGCCAGTAGCGAGATCCGACAGGGTGAAGCTTTCTTT
TRBJ2-7	TRBV2	.	16	.	CASSLDRQGPSYEQYF	TGTGCCAGCAGCCTGGACCGCCAGGGCCCATCCTACGAGCAGTACTTC
TRBJ2-1	TRBV28	.	16	.	CASRGARLGGADEQFF	TGTGCCAGCAGGGGAGCCCGCCTTGGGGGGGCCGATGAGCAGTTCTTC
TRBJ1-2	TRBV4-1	.	14	.	CASSQEAARQSYTF	TGCGCCAGCAGCCAAGAGGCGGCGCGCCAGAGCTACACCTTC
TRBJ2-7	TRBV5-1	.	14	.	CASSPPMGAYEQYF	TGCGCCAGCAGCCCTCCCATGGGGGCTTACGAGCAGTACTTC
TRBJ2-7	TRBV5-4	once	13	TRBD1	CASRRGQGYEQYF	TGTGCCAGCAGACGGGGACAGGGCTACGAGCAGTACTTC
TRBJ2-3	TRBV7-9	.	17	TRBD2	CASSLPLAGETTDTQYF	TGTGCCAGCAGCTTACCTCTAGCGGGAGAGACCACAGATACGCAGTATTTT
TRBJ2-3	TRBV6-5	.	11	.	CASSSRFTQYF	TGTGCCAGCAGTTCCCGGTTTACGCAGTATTTT
TRBJ1-2	TRBV9	.	13	.	CASSVDRNYGYTF	TGTGCCAGCAGCGTTGACAGAAACTATGGCTACACCTTC
TRBJ1-1	TRBV3-1/TRBV3-2	.	13	.	CASTWGTTFDAFF	TGTGCCAGCACCTGGGGGACTACCTTCGATGCTTTCTTT
TRBJ1-4	TRBV27	.	16	TRBD1	CASRAGTGVTNEKLFF	TGTGCCAGCAGAGCCGGGACAGGGGTTACTAATGAAAAACTGTTTTTT
TRBJ1-6	TRBV20-1	.	15	.	CSASYSGLINSPLHF	TGCAGTGCTAGTTACTCGGGTTTGATAAATTCACCCCTCCACTTT
TRBJ1-1	TRBV6-5	.	16	TRBD1	CASSYYSGQGNTEAFF	TGTGCCAGCAGTTACTATTCCGGACAGGGGAACACTGAAGCTTTCTTT
TRBJ2-1	TRBV24-1	.	13	.	CATSDSGQGEQFF	TGTGCCACCAGTGATTCCGGGCAGGGCGAGCAGTTCTTC
TRBJ2-5	TRBV4-2	many	14	.	CASSQGGRGETQYF	TGTGCCAGCAGCCAAGGTGGACGGGGAGAGACCCAGTACTTC
TRBJ1-2	TRBV27	.	14	.	CASSTRQSGYGYTF	TGTGCCAGCAGTACGCGACAGTCCGGCTATGGCTACACCTTC
TRBJ2-1	TRBV7-9	.	17	TRBD2	CASSLTYPSGKANEQFF	TGTGCCAGCAGCTTAACTTATCCTAGCGGGAAGGCCAATGAGCAGTTCTTC
TRBJ2-5	TRBV5-1	.	16	TRBD2	CASSTGLAGVTETQYF	TGCGCCAGCAGCACAGGACTAGCGGGAGTGACTGAGACCCAGTACTTC
TRBJ1-2	TRBV3-1/TRBV3-2	few	14	.	CASSHPGANYGYTF	TGTGCCAGCAGCCACCCCGGAGCAAACTATGGCTACACCTTC
TRBJ1-5	TRBV2	.	14	.	CASDVPRGNQPQHF	TGTGCCAGCGACGTTCCAAGGGGAAATCAGCCCCAGCATTTT
TRBJ2-1	TRBV6-6	.	14	TRBD2	CASGPSGRAGEQFF	TGTGCCAGCGGCCCTAGCGGGAGGGCCGGTGAGCAGTTCTTC
TRBJ2-1	TRBV5-4	.	11	.	CASSLGTARVF	TGTGCCAGCAGCTTGGGGACTGCGAGGGTCTTC
TRBJ2-5	TRBV3-1/TRBV3-2	.	13	.	CASSWDLGETQYF	TGTGCCAGCAGCTGGGACTTAGGAGAGACCCAGTACTTC
TRBJ1-1	TRBV6-6	.	14	.	CASSPTLKNTEAFF	TGTGCCAGCAGCCCGACACTCAAGAACACTGAAGCTTTCTTT
TRBJ1-1	TRBV6-1	.	15	TRBD1	CASTSPGTGSQEAFF	TGTGCCAGCACCTCGCCCGGGACAGGATCACAAGAAGCTTTCTTT
TRBJ1-6	TRBV30	.	15	.	CASTKRKESNSPLHF	TGTGCCTCCACAAAACGAAAAGAATCTAATTCACCCCTCCACTTT
TRBJ2-3	TRBV6-5	.	13	.	CASRRDPQGTQYF	TGTGCCAGCAGGCGGGACCCCCAGGGCACGCAGTATTTT
TRBJ2-7	TRBV5-1	.	16	.	CASSLVASSDSYEQYF	TGCGCCAGCAGCTTGGTAGCTAGCTCGGACTCCTACGAGCAGTACTTC
TRBJ1-2	TRBV7-2	.	15	TRBD1	CASSVVGTGYRGYTF	TGTGCCAGCTCCGTGGTGGGGACAGGGTATAGAGGCTACACCTTC
TRBJ1-5	TRBV3-1/TRBV3-2	.	13	.	CASSLGRDQPQHF	TGTGCCAGCAGCCTTGGGCGGGATCAGCCCCAGCATTTT
TRBJ2-3	TRBV11-2	.	18	.	CASSLAHRGASGTDTQYF	TGTGCCAGCAGCTTAGCTCACCGGGGTGCTAGCGGCACAGATACGCAGTATTTT
TRBJ1-2	TRBV5-1	.	16	.	CASSTLDSSNIYGYTF	TGCGCCAGCAGCACCCTGGACAGTTCAAACATTTATGGCTACACCTTC
TRBJ1-4	TRBV6-5	.	14	.	CASSYSYRNEKLFF	TGTGCCAGCAGTTATTCCTACAGGAATGAAAAACTGTTTTTT
TRBJ2-1	TRBV7-2	.	15	TRBD2	CASSEPGLAAFEQFF	TGTGCCAGCAGCGAACCGGGACTAGCGGCCTTTGAGCAGTTCTTC
TRBJ2-2	TRBV19	.	16	TRBD1	CASSIKADRGPGELFF	TGTGCCAGTAGTATCAAGGCGGACAGGGGGCCCGGGGAGCTGTTTTTT
TRBJ1-2	TRBV11-2	.	14	.	CASSLSEGARGYTF	TGTGCCAGCAGCTTATCCGAGGGTGCAAGAGGCTACACCTTC
TRBJ2-1	TRBV9	.	15	TRBD2	CASSFLAGSYNEQFF	TGTGCCAGCAGCTTTCTAGCGGGATCCTACAATGAGCAGTTCTTC